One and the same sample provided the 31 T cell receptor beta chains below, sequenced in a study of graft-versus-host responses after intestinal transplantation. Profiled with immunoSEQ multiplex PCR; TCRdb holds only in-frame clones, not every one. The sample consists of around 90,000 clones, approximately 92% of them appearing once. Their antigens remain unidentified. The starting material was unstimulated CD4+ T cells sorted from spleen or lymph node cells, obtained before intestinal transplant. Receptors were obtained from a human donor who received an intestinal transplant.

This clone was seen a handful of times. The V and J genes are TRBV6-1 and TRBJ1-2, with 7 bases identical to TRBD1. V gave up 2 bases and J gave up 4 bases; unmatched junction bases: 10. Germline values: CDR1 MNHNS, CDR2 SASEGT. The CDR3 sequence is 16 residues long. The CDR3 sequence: CASSEHAGGMGYGYTF. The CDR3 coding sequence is TGTGCCAGCAGTGAACACGCAGGGGGAATGGGCTATGGCTACACCTTC.

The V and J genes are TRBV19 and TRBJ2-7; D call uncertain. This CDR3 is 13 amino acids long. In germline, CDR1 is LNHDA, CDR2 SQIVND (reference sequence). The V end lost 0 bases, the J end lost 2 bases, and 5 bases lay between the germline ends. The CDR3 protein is CASSIDLTYEQYF. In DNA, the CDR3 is TGTGCCAGTAGTATAGATTTGACCTACGAGCAGTACTTC.

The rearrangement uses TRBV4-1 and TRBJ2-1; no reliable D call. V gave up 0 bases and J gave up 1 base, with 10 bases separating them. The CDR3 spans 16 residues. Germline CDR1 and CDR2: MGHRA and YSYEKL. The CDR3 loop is CASSQDQLGSYNEQFF. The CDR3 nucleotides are TGCGCCAGCAGCCAAGATCAACTGGGATCCTACAATGAGCAGTTCTTC.

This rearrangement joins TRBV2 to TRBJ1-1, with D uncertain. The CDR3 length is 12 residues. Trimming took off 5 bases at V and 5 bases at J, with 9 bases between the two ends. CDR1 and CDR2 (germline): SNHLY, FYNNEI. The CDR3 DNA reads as TGTGCCAGCAGTTACGGATGGACTGAAGCTTTCTTT. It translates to CASSYGWTEAFF.

The CDR3 sequence is CAVGEGGGYTF. Here the CDR3 DNA reads TGTGCAGTGGGGGAGGGTGGCGGCTACACCTTC. The chain is built from TRBV27 and TRBJ1-2, with TRBD1 as a possible D gene (5 bases). Germline CDR1 and CDR2: MNHEY and SMNVEV (reference sequence). The CDR3 is 11 amino acids.

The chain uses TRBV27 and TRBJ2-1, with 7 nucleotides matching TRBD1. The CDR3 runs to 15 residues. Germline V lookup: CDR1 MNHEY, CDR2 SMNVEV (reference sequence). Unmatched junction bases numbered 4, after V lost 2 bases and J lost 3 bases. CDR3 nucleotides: TGTGCCAGCAGTTTAGGGCAGGGGGTCTACAATGAGCAGTTCTTC. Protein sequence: CASSLGQGVYNEQFF.

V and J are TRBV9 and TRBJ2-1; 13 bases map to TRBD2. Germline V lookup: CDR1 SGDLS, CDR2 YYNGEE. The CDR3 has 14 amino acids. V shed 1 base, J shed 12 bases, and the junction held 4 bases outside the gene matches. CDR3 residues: CASSVRTSGSGQFF. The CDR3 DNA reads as TGTGCCAGCAGCGTAAGGACTAGCGGGAGTGGGCAGTTCTTC.

DNA of the CDR3: TGTGCCACCCAAACCGACGGGAGCTCCTACAATGAGCAGTTCTTC. This translates into CATQTDGSSYNEQFF. The rearrangement uses TRBV11-2 and TRBJ2-1; a possible D gene is TRBD2 (6 bases). Germline V lookup: CDR1 SGHAT, CDR2 FQNNGV. The CDR3 is 15 amino acids. V was trimmed by 10 bases and J by 0 bases, leaving 16 bases between them.

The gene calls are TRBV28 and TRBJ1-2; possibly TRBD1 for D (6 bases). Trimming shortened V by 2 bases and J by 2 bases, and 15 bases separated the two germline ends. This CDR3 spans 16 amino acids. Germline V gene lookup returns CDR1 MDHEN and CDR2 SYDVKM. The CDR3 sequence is CASSLRGGGKNYGYTF. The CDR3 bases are TGTGCCAGCAGTTTACGGGGGGGCGGGAAGAACTATGGCTACACCTTC.

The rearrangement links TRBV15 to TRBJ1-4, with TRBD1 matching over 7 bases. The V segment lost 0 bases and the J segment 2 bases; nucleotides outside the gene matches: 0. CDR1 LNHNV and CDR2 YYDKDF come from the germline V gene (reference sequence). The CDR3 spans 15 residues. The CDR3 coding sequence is TGTGCCACCAGCAGAGAGACAGGGACTAATGAAAAACTGTTTTTT. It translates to CATSRETGTNEKLFF.

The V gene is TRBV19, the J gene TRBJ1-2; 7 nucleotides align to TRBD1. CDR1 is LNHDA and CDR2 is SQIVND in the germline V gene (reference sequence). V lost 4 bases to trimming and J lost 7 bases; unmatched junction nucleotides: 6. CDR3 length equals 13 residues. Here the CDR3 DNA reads TGTGCCAGTAGTACCGACAGGGTTTCTGGCTACACCTTC. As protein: CASSTDRVSGYTF.

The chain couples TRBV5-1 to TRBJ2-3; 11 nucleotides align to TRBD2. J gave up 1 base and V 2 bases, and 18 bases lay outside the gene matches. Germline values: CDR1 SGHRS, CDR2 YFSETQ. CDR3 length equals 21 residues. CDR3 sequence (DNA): TGCGCCAGCAGCTTTATAGGGTCCGGGACTAGCGGTACAGGAGGCACAGATACGCAGTATTTT. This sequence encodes CASSFIGSGTSGTGGTDTQYF. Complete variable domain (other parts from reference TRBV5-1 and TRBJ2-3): KAGVTQTPRYLIKTRGQQVTLSCSPISGHRSVSWYQQTPGQGLQFLFEYFSETQRNKGNFPGRFSGRQFSNSRSEMNVSTLELGDSALYLCASSFIGSGTSGTGGTDTQYFGPGTRLTVL.

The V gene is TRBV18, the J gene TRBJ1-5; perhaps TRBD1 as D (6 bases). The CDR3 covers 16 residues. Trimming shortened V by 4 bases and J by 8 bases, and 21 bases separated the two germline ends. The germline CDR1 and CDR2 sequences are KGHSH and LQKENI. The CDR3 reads CASSLTGTRDFEPQHF. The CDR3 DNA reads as TGTGCCAGCTCACTTACCGGGACAAGAGACTTCGAGCCCCAGCATTTT.

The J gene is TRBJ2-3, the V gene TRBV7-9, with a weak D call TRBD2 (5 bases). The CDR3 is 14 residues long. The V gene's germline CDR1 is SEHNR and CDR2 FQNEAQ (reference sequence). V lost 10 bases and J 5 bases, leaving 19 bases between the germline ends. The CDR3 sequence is CAIRGSAGGDTQYF. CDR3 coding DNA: TGTGCCATTCGCGGGTCGGCAGGAGGAGATACGCAGTATTTT.

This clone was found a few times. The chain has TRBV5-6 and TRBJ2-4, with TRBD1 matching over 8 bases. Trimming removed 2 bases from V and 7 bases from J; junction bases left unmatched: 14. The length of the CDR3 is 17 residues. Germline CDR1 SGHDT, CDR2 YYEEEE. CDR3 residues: CASSFLRDRMGTNIQYF. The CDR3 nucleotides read TGTGCCAGCAGCTTCTTGCGGGACAGGATGGGGACCAACATTCAGTACTTC.

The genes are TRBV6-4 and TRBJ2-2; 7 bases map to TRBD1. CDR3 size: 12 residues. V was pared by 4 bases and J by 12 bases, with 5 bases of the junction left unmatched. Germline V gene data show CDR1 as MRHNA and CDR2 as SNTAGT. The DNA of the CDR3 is TGTGCCAGCAGTGCCCCGGGACAGAAGCTGTTTTTT. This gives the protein CASSAPGQKLFF.

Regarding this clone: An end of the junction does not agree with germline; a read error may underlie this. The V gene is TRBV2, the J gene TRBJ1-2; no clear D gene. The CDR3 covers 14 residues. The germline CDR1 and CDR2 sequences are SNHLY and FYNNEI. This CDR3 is CASSHPKATYGHTF. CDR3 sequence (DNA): TGTGCCAGCAGTCACCCCAAAGCGACCTATGGCCACACCTTC.

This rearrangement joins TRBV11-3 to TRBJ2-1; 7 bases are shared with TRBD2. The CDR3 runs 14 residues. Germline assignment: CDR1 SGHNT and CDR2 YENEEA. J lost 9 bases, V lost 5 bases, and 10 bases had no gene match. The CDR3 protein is CASSQTGLDGEQFF. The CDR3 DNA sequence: TGTGCCAGCAGCCAAACTGGACTAGATGGTGAGCAGTTCTTC. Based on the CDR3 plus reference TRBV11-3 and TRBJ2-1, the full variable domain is EAGVVQSPRYKIIEKKQPVAFWCNPISGHNTLYWYLQNLGQGPELLIRYENEEAVDDSQLPKDRFSAERLKGVDSTLKIQPAELGDSAVYLCASSQTGLDGEQFFGPGTRLTVL.

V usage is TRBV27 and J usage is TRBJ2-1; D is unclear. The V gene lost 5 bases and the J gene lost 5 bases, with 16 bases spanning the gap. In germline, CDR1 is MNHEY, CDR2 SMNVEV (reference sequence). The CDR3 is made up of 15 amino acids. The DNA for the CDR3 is TGTGCCAGCAGTCCGAGATGGACCCAGAACAATGAGCAGTTCTTC. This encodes CASSPRWTQNNEQFF.

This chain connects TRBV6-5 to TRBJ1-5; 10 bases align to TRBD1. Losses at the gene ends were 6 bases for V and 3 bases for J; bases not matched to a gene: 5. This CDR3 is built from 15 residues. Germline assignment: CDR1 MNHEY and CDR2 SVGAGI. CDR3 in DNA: TGTGCCAGCAGCCCGGACAGGGGGGCCAATCAGCCCCAGCATTTT. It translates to CASSPDRGANQPQHF.

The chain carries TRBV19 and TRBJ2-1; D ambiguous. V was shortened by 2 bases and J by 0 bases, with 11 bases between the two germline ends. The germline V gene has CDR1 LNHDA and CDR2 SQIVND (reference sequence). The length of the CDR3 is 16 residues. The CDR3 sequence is CASSIMSMSSYNEQFF. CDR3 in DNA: TGTGCCAGTAGTATAATGAGTATGAGCTCCTACAATGAGCAGTTCTTC.

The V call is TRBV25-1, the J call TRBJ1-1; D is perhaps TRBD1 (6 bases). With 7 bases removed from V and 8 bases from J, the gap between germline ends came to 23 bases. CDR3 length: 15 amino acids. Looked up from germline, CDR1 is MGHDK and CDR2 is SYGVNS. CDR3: CASNRRSGEGGEAFF. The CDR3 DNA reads TGTGCCAGCAATCGAAGGTCAGGGGAGGGCGGCGAAGCTTTCTTT.

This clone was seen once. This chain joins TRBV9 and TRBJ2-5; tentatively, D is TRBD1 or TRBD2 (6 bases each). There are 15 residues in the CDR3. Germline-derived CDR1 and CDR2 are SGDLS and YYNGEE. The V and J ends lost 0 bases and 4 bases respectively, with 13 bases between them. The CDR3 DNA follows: TGTGCCAGCAGCGTAGACGTCGGAGGGGGAGAGACCCAGTACTTC. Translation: CASSVDVGGGETQYF.

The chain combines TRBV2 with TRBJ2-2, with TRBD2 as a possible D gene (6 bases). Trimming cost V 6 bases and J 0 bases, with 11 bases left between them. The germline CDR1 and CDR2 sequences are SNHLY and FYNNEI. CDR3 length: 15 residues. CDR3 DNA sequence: TGTGCCAGCAGGCGGGGCGCCACGAACACCGGGGAGCTGTTTTTT. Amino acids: CASRRGATNTGELFF.

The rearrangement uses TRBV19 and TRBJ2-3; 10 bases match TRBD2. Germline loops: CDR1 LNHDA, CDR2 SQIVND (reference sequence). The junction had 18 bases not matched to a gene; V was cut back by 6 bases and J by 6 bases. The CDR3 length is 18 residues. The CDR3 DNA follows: TGTGCCAGTAGGTTACTAGCGGGAAACCCAGATAGTAGGGATACGCAGTATTTT. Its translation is CASRLLAGNPDSRDTQYF.

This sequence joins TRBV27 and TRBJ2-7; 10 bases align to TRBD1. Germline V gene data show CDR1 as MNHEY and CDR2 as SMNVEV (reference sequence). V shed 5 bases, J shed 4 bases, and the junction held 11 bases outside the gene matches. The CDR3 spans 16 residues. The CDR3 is CASSLRPGQGSYEQYF. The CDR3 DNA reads TGTGCCAGCAGTCTACGGCCGGGACAGGGGTCATACGAGCAGTACTTC.

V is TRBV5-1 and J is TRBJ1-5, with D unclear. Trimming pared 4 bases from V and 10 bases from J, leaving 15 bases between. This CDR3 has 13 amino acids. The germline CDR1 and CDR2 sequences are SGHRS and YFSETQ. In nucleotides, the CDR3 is TGCGCCAGCAGCCTGGGATCCGATTTCCCCCAGCATTTT. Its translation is CASSLGSDFPQHF.

CDR3 nucleotide sequence: TGTGCCTGGAGCGGGGGCATACTCGGGGGCACTGAAGCTTTCTTT. It specifies CAWSGGILGGTEAFF. The chain employs TRBV30 and TRBJ1-1; possibly TRBD1 for D (6 bases). CDR3 length equals 15 residues. The germline gives CDR1 GTSNPN, CDR2 SVGIG (reference sequence). V was pared by 3 bases and J by 4 bases, with 18 bases between.

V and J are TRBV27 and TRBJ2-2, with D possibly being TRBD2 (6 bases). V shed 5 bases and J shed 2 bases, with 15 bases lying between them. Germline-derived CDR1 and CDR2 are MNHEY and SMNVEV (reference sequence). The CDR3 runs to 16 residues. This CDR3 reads CASSRIGTENTGELFF. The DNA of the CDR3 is TGTGCCAGCAGTAGGATCGGGACTGAAAACACCGGGGAGCTGTTTTTT.

CDR3 nucleotides: TGTGCCAGCAGCCTCGGGACAGTAAATGGCTACACCTTC. This encodes CASSLGTVNGYTF. This chain uses TRBV5-5 with TRBJ1-2; 7 bases map to TRBD1. The CDR3 runs to 13 residues. Germline CDR1 SGHKS, CDR2 YYEKEE (reference sequence). Trimming at V came to 4 bases and at J to 6 bases, leaving 6 bases not matched to a gene.

The CDR3 DNA reads as TGTGCCAGCAGCTTAAGGGGTAGTAGTGAGACCCAGTACTTC. This translates into CASSLRGSSETQYF. This sequence joins TRBV7-2 and TRBJ2-5, with D maybe TRBD1 (5 bases). CDR3 length: 14 residues. Trimming shortened V by 2 bases and J by 5 bases, and 12 bases separated the two germline ends. Germline assignment: CDR1 SGHTA and CDR2 FQGNSA.